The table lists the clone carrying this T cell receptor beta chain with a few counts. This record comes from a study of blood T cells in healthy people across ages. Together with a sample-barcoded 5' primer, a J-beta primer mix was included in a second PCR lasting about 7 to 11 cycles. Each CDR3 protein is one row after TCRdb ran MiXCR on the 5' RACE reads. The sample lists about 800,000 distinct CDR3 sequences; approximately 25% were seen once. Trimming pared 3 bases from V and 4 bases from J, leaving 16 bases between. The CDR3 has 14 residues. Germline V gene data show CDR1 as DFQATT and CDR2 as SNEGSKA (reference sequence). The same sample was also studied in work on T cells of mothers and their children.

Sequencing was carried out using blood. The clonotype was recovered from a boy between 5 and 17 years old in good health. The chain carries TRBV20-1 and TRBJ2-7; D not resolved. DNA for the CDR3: TGCAGTGCTAGTGTCAGGCTGATCTCGTACGAGCAGTACTTC. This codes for CSASVRLISYEQYF.